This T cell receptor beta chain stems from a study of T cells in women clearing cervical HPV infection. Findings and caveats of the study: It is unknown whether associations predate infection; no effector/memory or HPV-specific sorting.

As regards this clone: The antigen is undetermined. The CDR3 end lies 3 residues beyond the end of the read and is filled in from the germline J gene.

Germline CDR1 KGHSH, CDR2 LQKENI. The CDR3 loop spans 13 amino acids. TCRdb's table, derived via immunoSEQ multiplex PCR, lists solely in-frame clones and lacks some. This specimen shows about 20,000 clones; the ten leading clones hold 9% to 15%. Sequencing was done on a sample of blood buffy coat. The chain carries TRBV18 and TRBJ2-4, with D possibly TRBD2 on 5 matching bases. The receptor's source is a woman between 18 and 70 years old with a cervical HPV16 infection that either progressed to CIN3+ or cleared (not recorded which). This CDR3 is CASSRTGNYGQYF. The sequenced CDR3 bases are TGTGCCAGCTCACGGACGGGGAACTATGGT.